The source of this T cell receptor beta chain is a study of cytomegalovirus exposure and HLA in healthy donors. The study's findings and limits: Later analysis identified about 18,000 TCR beta sequences associated with HLA alleles, using a false discovery rate threshold of 0.05. An analysis that came later showed most CMV-associated TCR beta chains appearing HLA-restricted. Indistinguishability led to the exclusion of some V segments, TRBV6-2 and TRBV6-3 included. Investigators reported approximately 170 TCR beta chains as tied to cytomegalovirus.

With regard to this clone: The target antigen is unknown.

13 Jbeta primers and 60 Vbeta primers were used for the PCR. Assay: immunoSEQ multiplex PCR; the TCRdb copy retains only in-frame clones and omits some. Here the sample spans roughly 220,000 clones, 75% being singletons. Per germline, CDR1 SGHAT and CDR2 FQNNGV. V gave up 5 bases and J gave up 5 bases, with 9 bases separating them. CDR3 length equals 12 residues. The TCR originated in a woman aged 30 to 39 in good health and CMV-seronegative. The chain is built from TRBV11-2 and TRBJ1-1; D possibly corresponds to TRBD1 (5 bases). Specimen: PBMCs. The CDR3 DNA reads TGTGCCAGCAGCCAAAGGGGAACTGAAGCTTTCTTT. Its protein product is CASSQRGTEAFF.